The rows below give T cell receptor beta chains drawn from one sample of a study of T-cell reconstitution after alpha-beta-depleted transplantation in children. MiXCR, run by TCRdb on the PCR reads, gives a single entry per CDR3 protein. The repertoire holds hundreds of thousands of distinct CDR3 sequences, 15% to 20% seen once, with approximately 28% in the top ten. Here the sequenced sample was PBMCs, mostly from graft donor cells, taken 360 days after TCRalphabeta/CD19-depleted stem cell transplant. All receptors derive from a boy less than two years old who had a stem cell transplant for Wiskott-Aldrich syndrome, so the T cells may come from the graft donor. Both conserved end residues are part of each CDR3. Each record gives: D gene, J gene, CDR3 length, clone size, V gene, CDR3 DNA, CDR3 protein. A D gene is named only where the DNA matches it firmly. The size of a clone is reported for some rows only, either as once, few or many, or as a class for expanded clones.

D: NA; J: TRBJ2-6; length: 16; size: few; V: TRBV5-5; DNA: TGTGCCAGCAGCCCTAGCCACAGGGCTGGGGCCAACGTCCTGACTTTC; CDR3: CASSPSHRAGANVLTF
D: TRBD2; J: TRBJ2-7; length: 14; size: NA; V: TRBV12-3/TRBV12-4; DNA: TGTGCCAGCAGACATAGCGGGAGAGGGTACGAGCAGTACTTC; CDR3: CASRHSGRGYEQYF
D: NA; J: TRBJ1-2; length: 14; size: NA; V: TRBV7-9; DNA: TGTGCCAGCAGCTCCCTGGACAAGAACTATGGCTACACCTTC; CDR3: CASSSLDKNYGYTF
D: NA; J: TRBJ1-2; length: 18; size: many; V: TRBV2; DNA: TGTGCCAGCAGTGAAGCATCCCGTAGCGGAGACACACGGTATGGCTACACCTTC; CDR3: CASSEASRSGDTRYGYTF
D: TRBD1; J: TRBJ2-7; length: 14; size: NA; V: TRBV2; DNA: TGTGCCAGCAGTTCAGACAGGGGCCTTTTTCAGCAGTACTTC; CDR3: CASSSDRGLFQQYF
D: TRBD2; J: TRBJ2-2; length: 17; size: few; V: TRBV11-2; DNA: TGTGCCAGCAGCAAAGGGCTAGCGGGAACGAACACCGGGGAGCTGTTTTTT; CDR3: CASSKGLAGTNTGELFF
D: NA; J: TRBJ1-4; length: 16; size: NA; V: TRBV4-3; DNA: TGCGCCAGCAGCCCCGACAGTCCATCAACTAATGAAAAACTGTTTTTT; CDR3: CASSPDSPSTNEKLFF
D: TRBD1; J: TRBJ2-7; length: 13; size: NA; V: TRBV5-1; DNA: TGCGCCAGCAGCTGGGGACAGAGGTACGAGCAGTACTTC; CDR3: CASSWGQRYEQYF
D: NA; J: TRBJ2-2; length: 15; size: NA; V: TRBV5-1; DNA: TGCGCCAGTACCCTAACCCAGACAAGCACCGGGGAGCTGTTTTTT; CDR3: CASTLTQTSTGELFF
D: NA; J: TRBJ2-5; length: 14; size: NA; V: TRBV20-1; DNA: TGCAGTGCTAAACCGGACCTCCACGTGGAGACCCAGTACTTC; CDR3: CSAKPDLHVETQYF